The 32 T cell receptor beta chains presented below share a single source sample, sequenced in a study of blood T cell repertoires in COVID-19. Assay: immunoSEQ multiplex PCR; the TCRdb copy retains only in-frame clones and omits some. The repertoire holds about 80,000 clones, with 78% as singletons. Sample: peripheral blood. These receptors were taken from a human donor in a cohort sampled during active COVID-19.

The V call is TRBV6-6, the J call TRBJ2-1, with TRBD2 identical over 14 bases. CDR1 is MNHNY, CDR2 SVGAGI, per germline (reference sequence). The CDR3 sequence is 17 residues long. V was clipped by 5 bases and J by 7 bases; unmatched bases: 10. The CDR3 DNA sequence: TGTGCCAGCAGTCCCCGACTAGCGGGAGGGCCCTCAAATGAGCAGTTCTTC. As protein: CASSPRLAGGPSNEQFF.

The chain joins TRBV18 to TRBJ2-7; 9 nucleotides align to TRBD2. The CDR3 totals 15 residues. Trimming at V came to 3 bases and at J to 1 base, leaving 4 bases not matched to a gene. Germline CDR1 reads KGHSH; CDR2 reads LQKENI. The CDR3 loop is CASSPASGGSYEQYF. The DNA for the CDR3 is TGTGCCAGCTCACCGGCGAGCGGGGGGTCCTACGAGCAGTACTTC.

The rearrangement joins TRBV5-1 to TRBJ2-3; D is unresolved. This CDR3 region has 15 residues. With 1 base removed from V and 5 bases from J, the gap between germline ends came to 14 bases. CDR1 and CDR2 (germline): SGHRS, YFSETQ. The CDR3 bases are TGCGCCAGCAGCTTGACTACCACTGAAATAGATACGCAGTATTTT. As protein: CASSLTTTEIDTQYF.

This clone was seen at least ten times. Other DNA sequences of this sample code for an identical CDR3. The gene calls are TRBV10-3 and TRBJ1-5; D is uncertain. Germline V gene sequence: CDR1 ENHRY, CDR2 SYGVKD. V lost 4 bases to trimming and J lost 0 bases, with 10 bases between them. This CDR3 has 15 amino acids. As DNA, the CDR3 is TGTGCCATCAGTGTTTCAGGTAATAGCAATCAGCCCCAGCATTTT. Its protein product is CAISVSGNSNQPQHF.

The CDR3 nucleotides read TGTGCCTGGAGTGGAGGACAGGGGATCGAGCAGTACGTC. This gives the protein CAWSGGQGIEQYV. J is TRBJ2-7 and V is TRBV30, with TRBD1 identical over 9 bases. Germline V CDR1 and CDR2: GTSNPN, SVGIG (reference sequence). Losses at the gene ends were 1 base for V and 6 bases for J; bases not matched to a gene: 4. The CDR3 is 13 amino acids.

This clone appeared a single time. The V call is TRBV30, the J call TRBJ1-1; a weak D match, TRBD1 (5 bases). The CDR3 has 11 amino acids. V was cut by 8 bases and J by 4 bases, with 11 bases left in between. Germline V gene data show CDR1 as GTSNPN and CDR2 as SVGIG (reference sequence). The CDR3 coding sequence is TGTGCCAGAGACAGTGGCACTGAAGCTTTCTTT. Protein sequence: CARDSGTEAFF.

This clone was counted once. The V and J genes are TRBV29-1 and TRBJ2-1; D perhaps matches TRBD2 (6 bases). The CDR3 runs to 14 residues. In germline, CDR1 is SQVTM, CDR2 ANQGSEA. V was trimmed by 3 bases and J by 5 bases, leaving 14 bases between them. This chain's CDR3 is CSVEGTDFHNEQFF. The CDR3 region has the DNA TGCAGCGTTGAGGGGACTGATTTCCACAATGAGCAGTTCTTC.

CDR3 sequence reads: CASSVSQGSTYEQYF. The CDR3 nucleotides read TGTGCCAGCAGCGTAAGCCAGGGAAGTACCTACGAGCAGTACTTC. This chain links TRBV9 with TRBJ2-7; a possible D gene is TRBD1 (5 bases). V lost 1 base and J 2 bases, leaving 13 bases between the germline ends. The germline V gene encodes CDR1 SGDLS and CDR2 YYNGEE. This CDR3 spans 15 amino acids.

This clone appeared once. The genes are TRBV5-4 and TRBJ2-3; 11 bases fit TRBD1. Germline loops: CDR1 SGHNT, CDR2 YYREEE (reference sequence). The V segment lost 4 bases and the J segment 4 bases; nucleotides outside the gene matches: 5. CDR3 length: 15 amino acids. The CDR3 DNA reads as TGTGCCAGCAGCCTACCGGGACAGGGGGCAGATACGCAGTATTTT. This gives the protein CASSLPGQGADTQYF.

In regard to this clone: At one boundary the junction diverges from the germline segment, which might be a read error. The chain combines TRBV7-7 with TRBJ2-7, with a weak D call TRBD1 (5 bases). This CDR3 contains 13 residues. Germline CDR1 SSHAT, CDR2 FNYEAQ (reference sequence). CDR3 loop: CASSLSPRDEQYF. The DNA for the CDR3 is TGTGCTAGCAGCTTATCCCCCAGGGACGAGCAGTACTTC.

This clone occurred a few times. The rearrangement uses TRBV11-2 and TRBJ2-7; a possible D gene is TRBD1 (6 bases). The CDR3 has 16 amino acids. The V end lost 1 base, the J end lost 4 bases, and 17 bases lay between the germline ends. Germline CDR1 SGHAT, CDR2 FQNNGV. The CDR3 DNA sequence: TGTGCCAGCAGCTTAGCACATGGGACAACATTTTACGAGCAGTACGTC. Its translation: CASSLAHGTTFYEQYV.

J is TRBJ2-2 and V is TRBV7-2; 8 bases agree with TRBD2. V shed 1 base, J shed 4 bases, and the junction held 8 bases outside the gene matches. CDR1 is SGHTA, CDR2 FQGNSA, per germline. The CDR3 loop spans 17 amino acids. Here the CDR3 reads CASSLDIGLAVTGELFF. The DNA for the CDR3 is TGTGCCAGCAGCTTAGATATCGGACTAGCAGTCACCGGGGAGCTGTTTTTT.

This clone was seen a handful of times. V usage is TRBV19 and J usage is TRBJ2-7; 8 bases line up with TRBD2. J gave up 4 bases and V 9 bases, and 5 bases lay outside the gene matches. This CDR3 is built from 12 residues. The germline gives CDR1 LNHDA, CDR2 SQIVND (reference sequence). In DNA form, the CDR3 reads TGTGCCAGCGCGGGGGGACCATACGAGCAGTACTTC. This translates into CASAGGPYEQYF.

The chain is built from TRBV6-5 and TRBJ2-7, with 10 bases lining up with TRBD1. Germline lookup yields CDR1 MNHEY and CDR2 SVGAGI. The CDR3 is 15 amino acids. V shed 6 bases and J 1 base; nucleotides not matched to a gene: 6. CDR3 in DNA: TGTGCCAGCAGAATGGGACAGGGGCTTTCCTACGAGCAGTACTTC. It specifies CASRMGQGLSYEQYF.

The rearrangement joins TRBV29-1 to TRBJ1-2; D may be TRBD1 (6 bases). Trimming cost V 6 bases and J 0 bases, with 17 bases left between them. This CDR3 has 15 amino acids. The V gene's germline CDR1 is SQVTM and CDR2 ANQGSEA. The CDR3 DNA is TGCAGCGTCCAAACGACAGGCTCAACTAACTATGGCTACACCTTC. Translation gives CSVQTTGSTNYGYTF.

This clone was observed a few times. This chain connects TRBV2 to TRBJ1-3, with 7 bases fitting TRBD1. The V segment lost 6 bases and the J segment 10 bases; nucleotides outside the gene matches: 6. The CDR3 is 12 amino acids. Germline loops: CDR1 SNHLY, CDR2 FYNNEI. CDR3 region: CASRAGQTTIYF. The CDR3 nucleotides are TGTGCCAGCAGGGCGGGACAGACAACCATATATTTT.

The chain has TRBV5-6 and TRBJ2-7; 11 nucleotides agree with TRBD2. The CDR3 contains 16 residues. The germline CDR1 and CDR2 sequences are SGHDT and YYEEEE. The V and J ends lost 4 bases and 1 base, in that order; junction bases with no gene match: 7. The CDR3 spells CASSIMTSGASYEQYF. CDR3 nucleotide sequence: TGTGCCAGCAGCATAATGACTAGCGGGGCTTCCTACGAGCAGTACTTC.

The chain joins TRBV5-4 to TRBJ2-7; D remains ambiguous. V dropped 4 bases and J dropped 0 bases, with 2 bases sitting between them. This CDR3 spans 11 amino acids. From germline, CDR1 is SGHNT and CDR2 YYREEE (reference sequence). The CDR3 loop is CASSHSYEQYF. CDR3 DNA sequence: TGTGCCAGCAGCCACTCCTACGAGCAGTACTTC. The variable domain in full, completed from reference TRBV5-4 and TRBJ2-7, reads ETGVTQSPTHLIKTRGQQVTLRCSSQSGHNTVSWYQQALGQGPQFIFQYYREEENGRGNFPPRFSGLQFPNYSSELNVNALELDDSALYLCASSHSYEQYFGPGTRLTVT.

This clone was found once. The V call is TRBV14, the J call TRBJ2-7; a weak D match, TRBD2 (5 bases). The CDR3 spans 16 residues. V was pared by 4 bases and J by 2 bases, with 18 bases between. CDR1 SGHDN and CDR2 FVKESK come from the germline V gene. The DNA for the CDR3 is TGTGCCAGCAGCCGGACTCCGGGATCCTACACCTACGAGCAGTACTTC. Encoded protein: CASSRTPGSYTYEQYF.

About this clone itself: Within the sample, other DNA sequences also encode this same CDR3. CDR3 DNA: TGTGCCAGCAGCCCCAGCGGGGGGGCCTACGAGCAGTACTTC. It translates to CASSPSGGAYEQYF. The J gene is TRBJ2-7, the V gene TRBV7-3; 10 nucleotides line up with TRBD2. Germline loops: CDR1 SGHTA, CDR2 FQGTGA. This CDR3 comprises 14 residues. V lost 5 bases, J lost 2 bases, and 3 bases stayed unmatched.

The chain combines TRBV10-3 with TRBJ2-2; D is possibly TRBD2 (6 bases). Germline V lookup: CDR1 ENHRY, CDR2 SYGVKD. CDR3 length: 14 residues. V lost 6 bases and J 0 bases, leaving 8 bases between the germline ends. The CDR3 loop is CAISGTSNTGELFF. CDR3 DNA: TGTGCCATCAGCGGGACTTCGAACACCGGGGAGCTGTTTTTT.

The CDR3 DNA reads as TGTGCCACCAGTGAGGCGGTCGGCTATGGCTACACCTTC. It is translated as CATSEAVGYGYTF. The chain uses TRBV24-1 and TRBJ1-2, with no clear D. Per the germline V gene, CDR1 is KGHDR and CDR2 is SFDVKD. This CDR3 region has 13 residues. Trimming stripped 4 bases from V and 4 bases from J, with 9 bases between.

This clone was detected once. The chain has TRBV28 and TRBJ1-2, with 8 bases aligning to TRBD1. V lost 3 bases to trimming and J lost 3 bases; unmatched junction nucleotides: 9. Germline V lookup: CDR1 MDHEN, CDR2 SYDVKM. This CDR3 contains 16 residues. CDR3 region: CASSFQGQVGYYGYTF. CDR3 DNA sequence: TGTGCCAGCAGTTTCCAGGGACAGGTTGGGTACTATGGCTACACCTTC.

This chain links TRBV30 with TRBJ2-7; D call uncertain. CDR1 GTSNPN and CDR2 SVGIG come from the germline V gene (reference sequence). CDR3 length equals 12 residues. V lost 8 bases and J 0 bases, leaving 11 bases between the germline ends. The CDR3 spells CAGAFPSYEQYF. The CDR3 nucleotides read TGTGCCGGAGCGTTCCCCTCCTACGAGCAGTACTTC.

The chain employs TRBV7-2 and TRBJ1-5; 7 bases fit TRBD1. Trimming at V came to 3 bases and at J to 4 bases, leaving 9 bases not matched to a gene. There are 16 residues in the CDR3. The V gene's germline CDR1 is SGHTA and CDR2 FQGNSA. The CDR3, as DNA: TGTGCCAGCAGCTTGGGGACCGGGACAGTTAATCAGCCCCAGCATTTT. This gives the protein CASSLGTGTVNQPQHF.

CDR3 in DNA: TGTGCCTGGAGTCCCGCGACATTGGGCCCTAACTATGGCTACACCTTC. It specifies CAWSPATLGPNYGYTF. This chain connects TRBV30 to TRBJ1-2, with no clear D. Germline V gene data show CDR1 as GTSNPN and CDR2 as SVGIG (reference sequence). The CDR3 length is 16 residues. The ends were cut back, 2 bases at V and 0 bases at J, with 16 bases in the middle.

CDR3 DNA sequence: TGCGCCAGCAGCGCCTGGGGACTTCAGTCCGGGGAGCTGTTTTTT. Its protein is CASSAWGLQSGELFF. The chain recombines TRBV5-1 with TRBJ2-2, with TRBD2 as a possible D gene (6 bases). The V end lost 4 bases, the J end lost 6 bases, and 16 bases lay between the germline ends. The length of the CDR3 is 15 residues. In germline, CDR1 is SGHRS, CDR2 YFSETQ. The full variable domain, in which reference TRBV5-1 and TRBJ2-2 provide the parts outside the CDR3, is KAGVTQTPRYLIKTRGQQVTLSCSPISGHRSVSWYQQTPGQGLQFLFEYFSETQRNKGNFPGRFSGRQFSNSRSEMNVSTLELGDSALYLCASSAWGLQSGELFFGEGSRLTVL.

The chain uses TRBV5-4 and TRBJ2-3; TRBD2 might be the D (6 bases). The CDR3 spans 16 residues. Germline loops: CDR1 SGHNT, CDR2 YYREEE (reference sequence). V was clipped by 2 bases and J by 1 base, with 14 bases between them. CDR3 nucleotide sequence: TGTGCCAGCAGCTTTGGGACCTCGGGGGGCACAGATACGCAGTATTTT. It yields the protein CASSFGTSGGTDTQYF.

CDR3 sequence: CASSKVEAGVYKNIQYF. Here the CDR3 DNA reads TGTGCCAGCAGCAAAGTGGAGGCAGGAGTCTACAAAAACATTCAGTACTTC. The chain combines TRBV21-1 with TRBJ2-4; TRBD2, the D gene given by the table, was not confirmed from the DNA. TRBV21-1 is a pseudogene. CDR3 size: 17 residues.

This chain connects TRBV27 to TRBJ1-6; D perhaps matches TRBD1 (5 bases). The CDR3 is 14 residues long. Between the trimmed V and J ends, which lost 3 bases and 9 bases, there was a span of 12 bases. Germline V gene data show CDR1 as MNHEY and CDR2 as SMNVEV (reference sequence). For the CDR3, the DNA is TGTGCCAGCAGTTTCTACGACAGTAGTTCACCCCTCCACTTT. It encodes CASSFYDSSSPLHF.

This clone was observed a handful of times. The CDR3 is CASSRGDRGSYEQYV. The CDR3 region has the DNA TGTGCCAGCAGCAGGGGAGACAGGGGCTCCTACGAGCAGTACGTC. J is TRBJ2-7 and V is TRBV21-1; the table names TRBD1, a call not compared with the DNA. TRBV21-1 constitutes a pseudogene. The CDR3 covers 15 residues.

The genes are TRBV4-3 and TRBJ2-2; TRBD2 agrees at 8 bases. The CDR3 is made up of 17 amino acids. Germline CDR1 reads LGHNA; CDR2 reads YSLEER. J lost 1 base, V lost 0 bases, and 4 bases had no gene match. The CDR3 DNA follows: TGCGCCAGCAGCCAAGAGTTCCTAGCGGGGAACACCGGGGAGCTGTTTTTT. Translation gives CASSQEFLAGNTGELFF.